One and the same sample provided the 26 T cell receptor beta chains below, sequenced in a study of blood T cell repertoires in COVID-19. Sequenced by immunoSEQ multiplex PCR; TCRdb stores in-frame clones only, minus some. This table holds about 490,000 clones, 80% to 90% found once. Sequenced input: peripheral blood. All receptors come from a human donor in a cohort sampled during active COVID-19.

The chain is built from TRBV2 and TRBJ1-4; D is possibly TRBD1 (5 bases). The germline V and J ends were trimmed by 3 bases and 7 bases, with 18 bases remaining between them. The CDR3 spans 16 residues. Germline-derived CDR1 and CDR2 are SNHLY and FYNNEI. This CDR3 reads CASSDIRDSRLEKLFF. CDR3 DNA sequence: TGTGCCAGCAGTGATATCAGGGATAGTCGTCTTGAAAAACTGTTTTTT.

CDR3 in amino acids: CSASFFAWTNEKLFF. CDR3 bases: TGCAGTGCTAGTTTTTTTGCGTGGACTAATGAAAAACTGTTTTTT. The V call is TRBV20-1, the J call TRBJ1-4; D uncertain. The CDR3 contains 15 residues. Trimming took off 3 bases at V and 2 bases at J, with 13 bases between the two ends. Germline CDR1 DFQATT, CDR2 SNEGSKA (reference sequence).

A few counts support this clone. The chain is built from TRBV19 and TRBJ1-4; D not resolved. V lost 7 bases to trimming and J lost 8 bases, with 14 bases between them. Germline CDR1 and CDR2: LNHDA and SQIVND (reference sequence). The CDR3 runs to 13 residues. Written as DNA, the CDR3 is TGTGCCAGTACATCCACCTGGGAGGAAAAACTGTTTTTT. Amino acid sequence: CASTSTWEEKLFF.

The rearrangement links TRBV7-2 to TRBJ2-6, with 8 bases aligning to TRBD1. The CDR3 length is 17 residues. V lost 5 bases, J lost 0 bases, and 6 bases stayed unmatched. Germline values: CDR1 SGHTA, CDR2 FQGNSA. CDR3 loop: CASSLDRGLSGANVLTF. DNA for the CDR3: TGTGCCAGCAGCCTCGACAGGGGACTCTCTGGGGCCAACGTCCTGACTTTC. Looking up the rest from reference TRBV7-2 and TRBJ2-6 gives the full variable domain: GAGVSQSPSNKVTEKGKDVELRCDPISGHTALYWYRQSLGQGLEFLIYFQGNSAPDKSGLPSDRFSAERTGGSVSTLTIQRTQQEDSAVYLCASSLDRGLSGANVLTFGAGSRLTVL.

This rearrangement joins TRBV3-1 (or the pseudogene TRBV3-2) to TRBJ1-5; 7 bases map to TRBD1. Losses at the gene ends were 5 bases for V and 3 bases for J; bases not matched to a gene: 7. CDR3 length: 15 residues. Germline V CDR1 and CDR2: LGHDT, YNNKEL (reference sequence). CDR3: CASSDRQGDNQPQHF. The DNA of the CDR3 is TGTGCCAGCAGCGACCGACAGGGCGACAATCAGCCCCAGCATTTT.

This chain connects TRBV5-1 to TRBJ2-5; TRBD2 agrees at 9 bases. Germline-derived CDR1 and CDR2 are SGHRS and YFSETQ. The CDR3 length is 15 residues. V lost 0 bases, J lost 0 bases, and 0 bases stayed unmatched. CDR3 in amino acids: CASSLGLADQETQYF. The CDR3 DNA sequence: TGCGCCAGCAGCTTGGGACTAGCGGACCAAGAGACCCAGTACTTC.

In nucleotides, the CDR3 is TGTGCCAGCAGCGCATCCTTTGGGGGGTCGGGCTACACCTTC. Protein product: CASSASFGGSGYTF. The chain employs TRBV9 and TRBJ1-2; TRBD1 might be the D (5 bases). With 3 bases removed from V and 8 bases from J, the gap between germline ends came to 17 bases. Per germline, CDR1 SGDLS and CDR2 YYNGEE. CDR3 length equals 14 residues.

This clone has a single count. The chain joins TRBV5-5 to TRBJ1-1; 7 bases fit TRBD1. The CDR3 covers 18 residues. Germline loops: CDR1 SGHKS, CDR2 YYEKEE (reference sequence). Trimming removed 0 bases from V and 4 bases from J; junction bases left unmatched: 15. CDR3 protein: CASSLAARGWNIGTEAFF. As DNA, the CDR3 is TGTGCCAGCAGCTTGGCGGCCAGGGGGTGGAATATTGGCACTGAAGCTTTCTTT.

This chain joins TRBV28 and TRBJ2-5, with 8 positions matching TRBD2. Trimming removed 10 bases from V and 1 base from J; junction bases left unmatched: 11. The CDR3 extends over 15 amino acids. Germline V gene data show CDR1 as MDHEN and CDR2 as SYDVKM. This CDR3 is CAIQRLAGPQETQYF. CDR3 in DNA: TGTGCCATACAACGGCTAGCGGGCCCCCAAGAGACCCAGTACTTC.

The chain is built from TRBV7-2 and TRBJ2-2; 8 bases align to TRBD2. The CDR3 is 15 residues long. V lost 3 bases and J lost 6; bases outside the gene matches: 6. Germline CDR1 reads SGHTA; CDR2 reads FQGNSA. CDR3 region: CASSFTLAGPGELFF. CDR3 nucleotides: TGTGCCAGCAGCTTCACATTAGCGGGACCCGGGGAGCTGTTTTTT.

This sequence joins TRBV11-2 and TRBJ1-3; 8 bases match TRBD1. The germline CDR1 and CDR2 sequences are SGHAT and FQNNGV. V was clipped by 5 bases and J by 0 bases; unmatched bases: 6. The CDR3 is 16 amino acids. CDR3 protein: CASSIHRGGSGNTIYF. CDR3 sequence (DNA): TGTGCCAGCAGCATCCACAGGGGGGGCTCTGGAAACACCATATATTTT.

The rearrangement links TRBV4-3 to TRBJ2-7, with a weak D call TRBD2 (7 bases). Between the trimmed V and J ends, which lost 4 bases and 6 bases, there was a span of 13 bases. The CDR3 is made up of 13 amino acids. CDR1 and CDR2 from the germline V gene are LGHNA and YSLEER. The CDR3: CASSLGGQAEQYF. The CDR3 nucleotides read TGCGCCAGCAGCCTCGGGGGGCAAGCCGAGCAGTACTTC.

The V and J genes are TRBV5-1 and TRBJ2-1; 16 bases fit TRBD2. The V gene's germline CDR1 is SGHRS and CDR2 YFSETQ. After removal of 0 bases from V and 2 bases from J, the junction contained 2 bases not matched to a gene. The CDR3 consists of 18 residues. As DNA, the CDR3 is TGCGCCAGCAGCTTGGTGGGGACTAGCGGGAGGGCCTACAATGAGCAGTTCTTC. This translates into CASSLVGTSGRAYNEQFF.

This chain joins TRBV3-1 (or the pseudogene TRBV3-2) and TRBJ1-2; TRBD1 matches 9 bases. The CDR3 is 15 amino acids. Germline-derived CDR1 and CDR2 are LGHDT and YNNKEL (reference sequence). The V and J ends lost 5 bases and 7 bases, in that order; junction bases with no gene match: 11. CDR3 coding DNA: TGTGCCAGCAGCATAACAGGGGGCAGTCTTGGTGGCTACACCTTC. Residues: CASSITGGSLGGYTF.

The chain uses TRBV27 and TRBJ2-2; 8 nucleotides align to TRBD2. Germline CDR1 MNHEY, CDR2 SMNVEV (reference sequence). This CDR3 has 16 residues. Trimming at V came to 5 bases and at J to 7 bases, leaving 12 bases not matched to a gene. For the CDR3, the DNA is TGTGCCAGCAGTCTCCGGGCTAGCGGGCCCCTCGGGGAGCTGTTTTTT. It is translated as CASSLRASGPLGELFF.

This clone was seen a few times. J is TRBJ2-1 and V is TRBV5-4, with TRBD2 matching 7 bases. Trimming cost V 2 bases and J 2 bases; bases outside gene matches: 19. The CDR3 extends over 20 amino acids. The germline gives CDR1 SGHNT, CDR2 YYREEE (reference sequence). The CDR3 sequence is CASSLEGLSGVGEAYNEQFF. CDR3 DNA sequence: TGTGCCAGCAGCTTAGAAGGGTTGAGCGGGGTTGGAGAGGCCTACAATGAGCAGTTCTTC.

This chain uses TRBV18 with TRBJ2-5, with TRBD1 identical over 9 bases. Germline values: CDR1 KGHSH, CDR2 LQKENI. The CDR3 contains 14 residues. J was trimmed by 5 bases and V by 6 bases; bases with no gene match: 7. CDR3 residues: CASSERTGEETQYF. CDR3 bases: TGTGCCAGCTCGGAAAGGACAGGGGAGGAGACCCAGTACTTC.

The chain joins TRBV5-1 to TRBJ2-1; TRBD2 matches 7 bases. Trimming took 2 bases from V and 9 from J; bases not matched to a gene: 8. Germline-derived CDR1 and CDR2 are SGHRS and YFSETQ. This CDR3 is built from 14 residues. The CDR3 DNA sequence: TGCGCCAGCAGCTTACGGCGGGAGTCTGTTGAGCAGTTCTTC. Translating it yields CASSLRRESVEQFF.

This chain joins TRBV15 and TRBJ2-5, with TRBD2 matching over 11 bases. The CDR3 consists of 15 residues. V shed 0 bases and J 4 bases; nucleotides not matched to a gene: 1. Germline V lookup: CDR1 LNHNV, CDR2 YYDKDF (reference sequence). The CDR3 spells CATSRDGLAGETQYF. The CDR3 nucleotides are TGTGCCACCAGCAGAGATGGACTAGCGGGAGAGACCCAGTACTTC.

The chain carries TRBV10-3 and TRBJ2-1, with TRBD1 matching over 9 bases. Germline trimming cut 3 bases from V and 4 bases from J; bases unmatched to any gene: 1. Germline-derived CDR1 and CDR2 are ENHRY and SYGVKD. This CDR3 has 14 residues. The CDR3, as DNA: TGTGCCATCAGTGAAGGACAGGGGTACAATGAGCAGTTCTTC. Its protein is CAISEGQGYNEQFF.

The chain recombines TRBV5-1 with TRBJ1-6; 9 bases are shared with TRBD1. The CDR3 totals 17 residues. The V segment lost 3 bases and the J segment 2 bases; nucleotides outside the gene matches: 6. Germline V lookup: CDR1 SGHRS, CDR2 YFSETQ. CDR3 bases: TGCGCCAGCAGCTGGGGACAGGGAGAGACCTATAATTCACCCCTCCACTTT. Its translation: CASSWGQGETYNSPLHF.

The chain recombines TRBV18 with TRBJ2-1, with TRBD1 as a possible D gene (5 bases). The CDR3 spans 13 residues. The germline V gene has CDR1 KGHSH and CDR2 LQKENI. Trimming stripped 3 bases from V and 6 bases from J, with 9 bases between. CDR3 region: CASSPGQGNEQFF. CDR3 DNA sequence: TGTGCCAGCTCACCGGGGCAGGGCAATGAGCAGTTCTTC.

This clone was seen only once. CDR3 amino acids: CASSLLQGATGGYTF. In DNA form, the CDR3 reads TGTGCCAGCAGCTTGTTACAGGGGGCAACGGGTGGCTACACCTTC. The chain is built from TRBV5-6 and TRBJ1-2, with 9 bases fitting TRBD1. The ends lost 1 base at V and 7 bases at J; junction bases unmatched: 8. The germline V gene has CDR1 SGHDT and CDR2 YYEEEE. CDR3 size: 15 residues.

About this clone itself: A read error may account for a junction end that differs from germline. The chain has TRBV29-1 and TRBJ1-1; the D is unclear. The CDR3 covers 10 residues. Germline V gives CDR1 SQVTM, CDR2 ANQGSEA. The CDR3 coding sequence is TGTACCACTGGGAACACTGAAGCTTTCTTT. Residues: CTTGNTEAFF.

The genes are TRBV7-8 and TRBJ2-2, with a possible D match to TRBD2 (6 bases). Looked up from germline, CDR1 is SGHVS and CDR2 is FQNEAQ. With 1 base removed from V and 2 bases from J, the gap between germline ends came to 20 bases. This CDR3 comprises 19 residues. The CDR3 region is CASSLGGNKGLINTGELFF. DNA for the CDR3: TGTGCCAGCAGCTTAGGGGGGAATAAGGGACTGATCAACACCGGGGAGCTGTTTTTT.

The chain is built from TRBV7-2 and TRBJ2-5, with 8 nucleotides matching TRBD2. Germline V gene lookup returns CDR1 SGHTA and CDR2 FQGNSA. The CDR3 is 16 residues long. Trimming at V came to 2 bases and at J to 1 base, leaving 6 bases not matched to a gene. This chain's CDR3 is CASSLRTAGVQETQYF. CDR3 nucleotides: TGTGCCAGCAGCTTAAGAACAGCGGGGGTCCAAGAGACCCAGTACTTC.